The TCR beta chain described here comes from a study of blood T cells in healthy people across ages. Germline CDR1 is SGDLS and CDR2 is YYNGEE. The CDR3 sequence is 14 residues long. The authors ran a second PCR of about 7 to 12 cycles using a sample-barcoded 5' primer and a J-beta primer mix. Via MiXCR, TCRdb re-called the 5' RACE reads, giving one row per CDR3 protein. The repertoire has hundreds of thousands of distinct CDR3 sequences, approximately 52% of them found once; the top ten carry less than 15%. A minimum of 7 million PBMCs was isolated per sample. In the case of this clonotype: One junction end disagrees with the germline gene, perhaps due to a read error.

Sequencing was carried out using blood. The receptor was isolated from a woman older than 75 in good health. The gene calls are TRBV9 and TRBJ1-6; 7 nucleotides line up with TRBD1. This CDR3 reads CASSFRDSNSPLHF. CDR3 nucleotide sequence: TGCGCCAGCAGCTTCCGGGACAGCAATTCACCCCTCCACTTT.